Reported below is one T cell receptor (beta chain). The data originate from a study of blood T cell repertoires in COVID-19. Study-level background: Researchers got acute and convalescent COVID-19 samples from the United States, Italy and Spain.

Per the authors' pipeline: Estimation of nucleated cell counts was performed using reference gene primer amplification. Profiling relied on immunoSEQ multiplex PCR, and the TCRdb table lists in-frame clones only, not all of them. The V and J calls and the clone size are those of that table, but D and trimming were determined from the DNA. The sample lists under 200,000 clones, approximately 88% occurring once. This CDR3 spans 14 amino acids. The V end was cut by 6 bases, the J end by 1 base, with 12 bases between. Germline values: CDR1 MDHEN, CDR2 SYDVKM. This rearrangement joins TRBV28 to TRBJ2-5, with D perhaps matching TRBD1 (6 bases). Source material: PBMCs or T cells enriched from blood (not recorded which). The TCR sequence derives from a young woman who had recovered from COVID-19. CDR3 nucleotide sequence: TGTGCCAGCAGCCGGGACACCTTCCAAGAGACCCAGTACTTC. This sequence encodes CASSRDTFQETQYF.